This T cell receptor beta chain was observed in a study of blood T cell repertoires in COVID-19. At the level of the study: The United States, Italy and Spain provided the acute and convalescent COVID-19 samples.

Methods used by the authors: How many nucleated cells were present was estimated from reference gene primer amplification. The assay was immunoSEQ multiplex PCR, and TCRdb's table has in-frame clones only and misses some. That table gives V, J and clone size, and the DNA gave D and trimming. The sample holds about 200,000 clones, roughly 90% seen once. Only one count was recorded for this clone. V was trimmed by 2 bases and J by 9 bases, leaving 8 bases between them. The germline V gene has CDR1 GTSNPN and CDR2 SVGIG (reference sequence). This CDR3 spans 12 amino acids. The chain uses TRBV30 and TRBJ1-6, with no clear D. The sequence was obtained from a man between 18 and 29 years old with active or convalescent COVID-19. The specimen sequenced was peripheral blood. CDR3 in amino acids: CAWSRGVSPLHF. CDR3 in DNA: TGTGCCTGGAGTCGTGGAGTTTCACCCCTCCACTTT.